The source of this T cell receptor (beta chain) is a study of shared clonotypes between healthy human individuals. Study at large: A donor's plate count was three for CD4 naive and three for CD4 memory; CD8 naive had two and CD8 memory one.

Turning to this clone: Its specificity is unknown.

V was cut by 1 base and J by 10 bases, with 8 bases left in between. The CDR3 has 12 residues. Per germline, CDR1 SGHRS and CDR2 YFSETQ. Sorted-subset replicate PCRs used about 180 ng DNA, around 27,000 T cell genomes. TCRdb's table, derived via immunoSEQ multiplex PCR, lists solely in-frame clones and lacks some. The sample yields some 2,400,000 clones, more than 90% seen once. Naive CD4+ cells were CD45RA-selected; the remaining cells were memory. Points from the study as a whole: When compared with the clonotypes that were shared by all four sorted-subset donors, the non-shared clonotypes turned out to have lower generation probabilities.

The V and J genes are TRBV5-1 and TRBJ2-2; D unclear. The sequence was collected from a man aged 18 to 30 in good health. Sequences were obtained from naive CD4+ T cells sorted from blood. Specified subset: CD45RA+ positively selected. The CDR3 DNA follows: TGCGCCAGCAGCTTGCTTGGACCGGAGCTGTTTTTT. Protein sequence: CASSLLGPELFF.